These 21 T cell receptor beta chains were sequenced from one sample in a study of spatial heterogeneity in lung cancer. Time point denoted: sample taken at primary tumor resection. TCRdb independently ran MiXCR on the 5' RACE reads; one entry per CDR3 protein. The sample has about 910 distinct CDR3 sequences; around 13% are singletons. Sequenced material: PBMCs, taken at surgery. The receptors were gathered from a male donor with early-stage non-small cell lung cancer.

This clonotype was counted many times. V and J are TRBV14 and TRBJ1-4; 8 bases are shared with TRBD1. The J segment lost 7 bases and the V segment lost 4 bases, leaving 5 bases of the junction unmatched. The CDR3 is 14 residues long. Per the germline V gene, CDR1 is SGHDN and CDR2 is FVKESK. The CDR3 nucleotides are TGTGCCAGCAGCCCCCGACAGGGGCGTGAAAAACTGTTTTTT. Its translation is CASSPRQGREKLFF. The full variable domain, in which reference TRBV14 and TRBJ1-4 provide the parts outside the CDR3, is EAGVTQFPSHSVIEKGQTVTLRCDPISGHDNLYWYRRVMGKEIKFLLHFVKESKQDESGMPNNRFLAERTGGTYSTLKVQPAELEDSGVYFCASSPRQGREKLFFGSGTQLSVL.

In its sample, this clonotype ranks as large. V and J are TRBV7-8 and TRBJ2-1; tentative D call: TRBD2 (6 bases). Germline loops: CDR1 SGHVS, CDR2 FQNEAQ. V was trimmed by 1 base and J by 15 bases, leaving 16 bases between them. The CDR3 sequence is 13 residues long. CDR3 in DNA: TGTGCCAGCAGCTTAGGGGACTTCTTGGTGGGGTTCTTC. Translating gives CASSLGDFLVGFF. Full variable domain (rest looked up from reference TRBV7-8 and TRBJ2-1): GAGVSQSPRYKVAKRGQDVALRCDPISGHVSLFWYQQALGQGPEFLTYFQNEAQLDKSGLPSDRFFAERPEGSVSTLKIQRTQQEDSAVYLCASSLGDFLVGFFGPGTRLTVL.

This clonotype is classed as medium-sized (0.01 to 0.1%). This sequence joins TRBV24-1 and TRBJ2-2; 7 nucleotides align to TRBD1. The ends lost 2 bases at V and 5 bases at J; junction bases unmatched: 4. The CDR3 runs to 15 residues. CDR1 and CDR2 (germline): KGHDR, SFDVKD. CDR3 amino acids: CATSDSGTETGELFF. The CDR3, as DNA: TGTGCCACCAGTGATTCCGGGACAGAAACCGGGGAGCTGTTTTTT.

This clonotype is large in the sample. The genes are TRBV12-3 or TRBV12-4 and TRBJ1-1, with D uncertain. CDR3 size: 13 residues. V lost 7 bases and J lost 7, with 16 bases in between. CDR3 amino acids: CASTRDSRSEAFF. For the CDR3, the DNA is TGTGCCAGCACCCGAGATTCCAGGAGTGAAGCTTTCTTT.

This clonotype was seen at least ten times. The rearrangement joins TRBV10-3 to TRBJ2-5; 9 bases are shared with TRBD1. The germline CDR1 and CDR2 sequences are ENHRY and SYGVKD. Losses at the gene ends were 4 bases for V and 4 bases for J; bases not matched to a gene: 13. The CDR3 extends over 17 amino acids. CDR3 region: CAISAVPGQGTGETQYF. The DNA for the CDR3 is TGTGCCATCAGTGCCGTCCCGGGACAGGGAACGGGAGAGACCCAGTACTTC.

This clonotype is judged large. The chain combines TRBV5-1 with TRBJ2-4; 7 positions agree with TRBD2. Unmatched junction bases numbered 14, after V lost 4 bases and J lost 10 bases. CDR3 length: 15 residues. Looked up from germline, CDR1 is SGHRS and CDR2 is YFSETQ. Here the CDR3 DNA reads TGCGCCAGCAGCACCGGCGGGGGACCGCTTGGAATTCAGTACTTC. Translated, it gives CASSTGGGPLGIQYF.

The chain couples TRBV7-2 to TRBJ2-5; 7 bases match TRBD1. This CDR3 contains 14 residues. V trimming: 5 bases; J trimming: 2 bases; junction bases outside the gene matches: 5. Per germline, CDR1 SGHTA and CDR2 FQGNSA. DNA of the CDR3: TGTGCCAGCAGCCTCCACAGGGGACAAGAGACCCAGTACTTC. Its protein product is CASSLHRGQETQYF.

By sample fraction, this clonotype is large. CDR3 in amino acids: CASRNANTGELFF. CDR3 sequence (DNA): TGTGCCAGCAGGAACGCGAACACCGGGGAGCTGTTTTTT. This chain uses TRBV2 with TRBJ2-2; the D is unclear. This CDR3 spans 13 amino acids. CDR1 is SNHLY, CDR2 FYNNEI, per germline. Trimming left V 6 bases short and J 0 bases short, with 5 bases between.

Only a few counts were recorded for this clonotype. This sequence may be a read error, since a much larger clone differs from it by one base. The V gene is TRBV20-1, the J gene TRBJ2-5; D is possibly TRBD2 (6 bases). CDR1 DFQATT and CDR2 SNEGSKA come from the germline V gene (reference sequence). The CDR3 spans 15 residues. The ends were cut back, 6 bases at V and 2 bases at J, with 19 bases in the middle. The CDR3 loop is CSASGNGGGQETQYF. CDR3 nucleotides: TGCAGTGCAAGTGGGAACGGCGGAGGGCAAGAGACCCAGTACTTC.

The rearrangement uses TRBV7-2 and TRBJ1-2; D is unresolved. Trimming removed 5 bases from V and 7 bases from J, with 17 bases in between. CDR3 size: 14 residues. Looked up from germline, CDR1 is SGHTA and CDR2 is FQGNSA. CDR3 region: CASSPPARRGGYTF. CDR3 nucleotides: TGTGCCAGCAGCCCCCCGGCCCGCCGAGGTGGCTACACCTTC.

The chain uses TRBV10-1 and TRBJ2-1; D tentatively fits TRBD1 or TRBD2 (5 bases each). CDR1 is WNHNN and CDR2 is SYGVQD in the germline V gene (reference sequence). The CDR3 has 11 residues. V was pared by 4 bases and J by 12 bases, with 10 bases between. This CDR3 is CASSGGSMQFF. Here the CDR3 DNA reads TGCGCCAGCAGTGGGGGGTCCATGCAGTTCTTC.

With respect to this clonotype: Mismatch with germline at one junction end may stem from a read error. The chain joins TRBV6-5 to TRBJ2-1; D is unresolved. The CDR3 has 8 residues. Per germline, CDR1 MNHEY and CDR2 SVGAGI. Written as DNA, the CDR3 is TGTGCCAGCAGTACCCGGCTCTTC. Protein product: CASSTRLF.

This clonotype came up many times. This chain links TRBV6-2 or TRBV6-3 with TRBJ2-3; 7 nucleotides align to TRBD2. Germline CDR1 reads MNHEY; CDR2 reads SVGEGT. With 6 bases clipped from V and 4 bases from J, the junction kept 10 bases outside the gene matches. The CDR3 extends over 15 amino acids. The CDR3 sequence is CASSRRLAAPDTQYF. CDR3 coding DNA: TGTGCCAGCAGCAGACGACTAGCTGCTCCAGATACGCAGTATTTT.

By sample share, this clonotype is medium-sized. The J gene is TRBJ2-1, the V gene TRBV24-1, with 9 positions matching TRBD2. The V and J ends lost 5 bases and 8 bases, in that order; junction bases with no gene match: 9. From germline, CDR1 is KGHDR and CDR2 SFDVKD. This CDR3 comprises 15 residues. The CDR3 DNA reads as TGTGCCACCAGTGTGCTAGCGGGGTCTGCGGATGAGCAGTTCTTC. Translating gives CATSVLAGSADEQFF.

This clonotype qualifies as large. The chain has TRBV19 and TRBJ2-6, with D unresolved. Germline V gene lookup returns CDR1 LNHDA and CDR2 SQIVND (reference sequence). V was cut by 5 bases and J by 0 bases, with 5 bases left in between. The CDR3 extends over 14 amino acids. DNA of the CDR3: TGTGCCAGTAGTTTAAGCTCTGGGGCCAACGTCCTGACTTTC. Translation gives CASSLSSGANVLTF.

This clonotype has ten or more counts. CDR3 amino acids: CASSLDVQDPYEQYF. The CDR3 DNA reads as TGTGCCAGCAGCTTAGATGTGCAGGACCCCTACGAGCAGTACTTC. The chain recombines TRBV7-2 with TRBJ2-7; D unresolved. The CDR3 is 15 residues long. In germline, CDR1 is SGHTA, CDR2 FQGNSA. The ends were cut back, 1 base at V and 2 bases at J, with 12 bases in the middle.

The chain links TRBV14 to TRBJ1-1, with D hard to call. Between the trimmed V and J ends, which lost 1 base and 3 bases, there was a span of 9 bases. Germline-derived CDR1 and CDR2 are SGHDN and FVKESK. The CDR3 runs 14 residues. Written as DNA, the CDR3 is TGTGCCAGCAGCCAAGTCTTATTGGACACTGAAGCTTTCTTT. Residues: CASSQVLLDTEAFF.

In its sample, this clonotype was seen many times. The chain carries TRBV7-8 and TRBJ2-7; the match to TRBD1 covers 10 bases. The V and J ends lost 1 base and 6 bases, in that order; junction bases with no gene match: 3. CDR3 length: 14 residues. CDR1 is SGHVS, CDR2 FQNEAQ, per germline. Here the CDR3 DNA reads TGTGCCAGCAGCTTAGGACAGGGGGCTCTCGAGCAGTACTTC. It yields the protein CASSLGQGALEQYF. The full variable domain, completed using reference TRBV7-8 and TRBJ2-7, is GAGVSQSPRYKVAKRGQDVALRCDPISGHVSLFWYQQALGQGPEFLTYFQNEAQLDKSGLPSDRFFAERPEGSVSTLKIQRTQQEDSAVYLCASSLGQGALEQYFGPGTRLTVT.

Of note for this clonotype: The junction differs from germline at one of its ends, possibly a read error. The chain combines TRBV6-1 with TRBJ2-5; 11 nucleotides line up with TRBD1. The V gene's germline CDR1 is MNHNS and CDR2 SASEGT. The CDR3 sequence is 14 residues long. DNA for the CDR3: TGTGCCGGCAGCCCCGGGACAGGGGGAGAGACCCAGTACTTC. Protein: CAGSPGTGGETQYF.

By share, this clonotype ranks as medium-sized. CDR3 bases: TGTGCCAGCAGTTTAGGCGGCGGGTCAGGGCAGTACTTC. Protein: CASSLGGGSGQYF. The V call is TRBV12-3 or TRBV12-4, the J call TRBJ2-7; possibly TRBD2 for D (5 bases). CDR3 length: 13 amino acids. Trimming took off 1 base at V and 9 bases at J, with 13 bases between the two ends.

This rearrangement joins TRBV27 to TRBJ2-7, with a possible D match to TRBD1 (6 bases). Between the trimmed V and J ends, which lost 2 bases and 5 bases, there was a span of 10 bases. This CDR3 spans 13 amino acids. CDR1 and CDR2 (germline): MNHEY, SMNVEV (reference sequence). The CDR3 spells CASSLGQRHEQYF. DNA of the CDR3: TGTGCCAGCAGTTTAGGACAGCGCCACGAGCAGTACTTC.